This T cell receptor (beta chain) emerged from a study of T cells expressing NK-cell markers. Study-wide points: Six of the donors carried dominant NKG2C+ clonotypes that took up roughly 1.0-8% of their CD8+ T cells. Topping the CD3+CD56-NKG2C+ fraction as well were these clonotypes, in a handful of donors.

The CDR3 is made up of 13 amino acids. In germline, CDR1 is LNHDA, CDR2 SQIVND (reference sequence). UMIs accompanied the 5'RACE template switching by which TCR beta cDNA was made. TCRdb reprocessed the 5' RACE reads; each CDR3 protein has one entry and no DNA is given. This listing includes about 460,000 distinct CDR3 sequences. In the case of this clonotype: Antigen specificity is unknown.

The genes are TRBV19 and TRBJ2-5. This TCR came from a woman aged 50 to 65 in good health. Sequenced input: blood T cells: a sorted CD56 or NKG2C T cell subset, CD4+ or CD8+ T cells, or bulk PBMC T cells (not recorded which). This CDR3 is CASSLTDQETQYF.